The subject of this entry is one T cell receptor (beta chain). These data belong to a study of identical twins. The cDNA had a unique molecular identifier and a template-switch universal primer site. TCRdb redid the calling of the 5' RACE reads with MiXCR, one entry per CDR3 protein. The profile shows about 690,000 distinct CDR3 sequences, 5.5% to 6.5% of them singletons. Sequencing input: naive T cells sorted from blood. The clonotype originates from a man younger than 35 in good health.

In nucleotides, the CDR3 is TGCAGTGCTAGTGGCCTCAGACTAGCTGAGAAGACCCAGTACTTC. Protein: CSASGLRLAEKTQYF. The rearrangement links TRBV20-1 to TRBJ2-5; the match to TRBD2 covers 7 bases. With 3 bases clipped from V and 6 bases from J, the junction kept 13 bases outside the gene matches. Germline CDR1 and CDR2: DFQATT and SNEGSKA (reference sequence). CDR3 length: 15 residues.